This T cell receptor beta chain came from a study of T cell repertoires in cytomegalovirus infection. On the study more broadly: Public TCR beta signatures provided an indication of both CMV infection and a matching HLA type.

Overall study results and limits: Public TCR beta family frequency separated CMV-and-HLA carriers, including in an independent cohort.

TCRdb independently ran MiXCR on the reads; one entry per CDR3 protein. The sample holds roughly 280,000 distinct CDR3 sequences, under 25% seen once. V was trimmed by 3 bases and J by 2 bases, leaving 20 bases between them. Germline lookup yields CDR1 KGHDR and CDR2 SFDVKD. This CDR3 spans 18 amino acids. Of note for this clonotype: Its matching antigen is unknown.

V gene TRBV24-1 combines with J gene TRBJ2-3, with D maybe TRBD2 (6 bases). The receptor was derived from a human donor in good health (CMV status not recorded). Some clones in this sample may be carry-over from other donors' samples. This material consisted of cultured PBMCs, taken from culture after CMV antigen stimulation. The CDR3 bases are TGTGCCACCAGTGATCGGGGGTACGGGCGGGGCTACACAGATACGCAGTATTTT. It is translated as CATSDRGYGRGYTDTQYF.